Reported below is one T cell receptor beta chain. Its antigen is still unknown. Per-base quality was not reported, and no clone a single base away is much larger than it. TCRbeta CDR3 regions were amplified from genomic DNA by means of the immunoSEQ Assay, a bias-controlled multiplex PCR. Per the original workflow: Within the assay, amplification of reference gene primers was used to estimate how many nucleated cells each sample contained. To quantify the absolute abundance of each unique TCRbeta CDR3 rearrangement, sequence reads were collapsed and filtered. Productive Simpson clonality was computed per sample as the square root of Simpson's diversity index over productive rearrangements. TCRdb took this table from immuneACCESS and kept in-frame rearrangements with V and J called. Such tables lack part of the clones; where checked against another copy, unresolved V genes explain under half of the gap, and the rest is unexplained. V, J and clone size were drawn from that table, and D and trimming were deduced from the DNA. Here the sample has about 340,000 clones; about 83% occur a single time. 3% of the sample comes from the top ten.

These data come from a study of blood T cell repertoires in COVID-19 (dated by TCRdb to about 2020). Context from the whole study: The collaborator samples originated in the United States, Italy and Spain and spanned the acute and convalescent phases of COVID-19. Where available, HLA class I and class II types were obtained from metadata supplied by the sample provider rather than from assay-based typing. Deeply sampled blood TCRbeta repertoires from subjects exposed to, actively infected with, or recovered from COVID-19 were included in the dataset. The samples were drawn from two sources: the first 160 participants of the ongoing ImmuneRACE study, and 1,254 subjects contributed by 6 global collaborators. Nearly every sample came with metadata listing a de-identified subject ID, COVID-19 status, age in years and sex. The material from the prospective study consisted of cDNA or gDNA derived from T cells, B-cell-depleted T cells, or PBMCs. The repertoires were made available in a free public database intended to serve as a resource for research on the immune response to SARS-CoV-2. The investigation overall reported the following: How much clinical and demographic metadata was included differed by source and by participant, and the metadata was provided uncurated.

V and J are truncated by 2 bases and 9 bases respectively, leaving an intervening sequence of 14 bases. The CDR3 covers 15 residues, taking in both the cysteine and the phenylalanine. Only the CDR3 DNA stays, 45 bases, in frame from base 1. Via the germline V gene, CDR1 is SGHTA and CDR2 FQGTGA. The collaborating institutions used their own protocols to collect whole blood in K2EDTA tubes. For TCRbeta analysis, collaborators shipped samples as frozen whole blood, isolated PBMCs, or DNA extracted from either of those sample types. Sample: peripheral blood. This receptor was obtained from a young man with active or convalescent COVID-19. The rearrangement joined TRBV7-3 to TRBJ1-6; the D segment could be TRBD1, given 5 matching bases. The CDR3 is CASSLGANLGSPLHF. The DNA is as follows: TGTGCCAGCAGCTTAGGGGCCAATTTGGGTTCACCCCTCCACTTT.